Following are 22 T cell receptor beta chains from one sample sequenced in a study of T cells in Graves' hyperthyroidism and ophthalmopathy. RNA transcripts provided the source from which TCR beta CDR3 regions were amplified. The HTBI primer set drove a first-round RT-PCR of the TCR CDR3. Using its own MiXCR run on the multiplex PCR reads, TCRdb lists one record per CDR3 protein. The table has around 280,000 distinct CDR3 sequences, approximately 12% seen once. The material sequenced was blood. These receptors came from a woman aged 25 to 45 with Graves' hyperthyroidism that later progressed to Graves' ophthalmopathy.

In this sample, this clonotype turned up many times. The CDR3 reads CASSARQSSPYNEQFF. The CDR3 region has the DNA TGTGCCAGCAGTGCGAGACAATCCTCCCCCTACAATGAGCAGTTCTTC. The gene calls are TRBV27 and TRBJ2-1; no reliable D call. The CDR3 runs 16 residues. Germline V lookup: CDR1 MNHEY, CDR2 SMNVEV (reference sequence). Trimming removed 5 bases at V and 2 bases at J, with 16 bases between.

This clonotype was seen ten or more times. The V gene is TRBV29-1, the J gene TRBJ1-3; TRBD1 might be the D (6 bases). Trimming shortened V by 6 bases and J by 3 bases, and 12 bases separated the two germline ends. CDR1 SQVTM and CDR2 ANQGSEA come from the germline V gene. The CDR3 has 13 amino acids. This CDR3 is CSVLSDSGNTIYF. CDR3 DNA sequence: TGCAGCGTCCTCTCGGACAGTGGAAACACCATATATTTT.

V is TRBV9 and J is TRBJ2-1; 7 bases map to TRBD2. The CDR3 extends over 15 amino acids. The trim removed 0 bases at V and 8 bases at J, leaving 8 bases unmatched. The germline CDR1 and CDR2 sequences are SGDLS and YYNGEE. Here the CDR3 DNA reads TGTGCCAGCAGCGTAGTGGCGGGAGATAGCGATGAGCAGTTCTTC. Translation gives CASSVVAGDSDEQFF.

This clonotype was observed a few times. The V and J genes are TRBV6-1 and TRBJ2-7, with D perhaps TRBD2 (6 bases). The V and J ends lost 7 bases and 2 bases respectively, with 12 bases between them. The CDR3 length is 13 residues. Germline values: CDR1 MNHNS, CDR2 SASEGT. The CDR3 sequence is CASTGTGAYEQYF. The CDR3 nucleotides read TGTGCCAGCACTGGGACGGGGGCCTACGAGCAGTACTTC.

This clonotype showed up many times. An end of the junction does not agree with germline; a read error may underlie this. The chain links TRBV7-7 to TRBJ2-2, with D uncertain. The germline V gene has CDR1 SSHAT and CDR2 FNYEAQ (reference sequence). The CDR3 has 11 residues. The CDR3 is CASMRSGELFF. The CDR3 DNA reads as TGTGCTAGCATGAGGAGCGGGGAGCTGTTTTTT.

This clonotype was counted a few times. The genes are TRBV7-6 and TRBJ2-7; TRBD1 agrees at 8 bases. Germline assignment: CDR1 SGHVS and CDR2 FNYEAQ. With V trimmed by 4 bases and J by 2 bases, 10 bases remained unmatched. This CDR3 has 16 amino acids. The CDR3 spells CASSSLTGESPYEQYF. CDR3 DNA sequence: TGTGCCAGCAGCTCTTTGACAGGGGAGTCACCCTACGAGCAGTACTTC.

This clonotype was detected many times. This chain joins TRBV7-2 and TRBJ1-2; TRBD1 aligns across 8 bases. Per the germline V gene, CDR1 is SGHTA and CDR2 is FQGNSA. Unmatched junction bases numbered 7, after V lost 5 bases and J lost 2 bases. The CDR3 consists of 15 residues. As DNA, the CDR3 is TGTGCCAGCAGCCCCGTCGACAGGGGAAACTATGGCTACACCTTC. Protein product: CASSPVDRGNYGYTF. Full variable domain (missing parts from reference TRBV7-2 and TRBJ1-2): GAGVSQSPSNKVTEKGKDVELRCDPISGHTALYWYRQSLGQGLEFLIYFQGNSAPDKSGLPSDRFSAERTGGSVSTLTIQRTQQEDSAVYLCASSPVDRGNYGYTFGSGTRLTVV.

This clonotype was observed a handful of times. This rearrangement joins TRBV29-1 to TRBJ2-1; TRBD1 matches 8 bases. CDR3 size: 14 residues. The V and J ends lost 0 bases and 7 bases, in that order; junction bases with no gene match: 5. In germline, CDR1 is SQVTM, CDR2 ANQGSEA. The DNA of the CDR3 is TGCAGCGTTGAAGATGGGACAGGACCTAATGAGCAGTTCTTC. It specifies CSVEDGTGPNEQFF.

This clonotype was detected many times. CDR3 sequence: CASSPLTGGPGEQFF. Written as DNA, the CDR3 is TGTGCCAGCTCACCACTGACGGGAGGGCCGGGTGAGCAGTTCTTC. The V call is TRBV18, the J call TRBJ2-1; 8 bases fit TRBD2. The V segment lost 1 base and the J segment 9 bases; nucleotides outside the gene matches: 8. Germline values: CDR1 KGHSH, CDR2 LQKENI. There are 15 residues in the CDR3.

This clonotype was detected ten times or more. The chain is built from TRBV29-1 and TRBJ1-1; 8 positions match TRBD1. After removal of 6 bases from V and 7 bases from J, the junction contained 7 bases not matched to a gene. This CDR3 has 12 residues. Germline V CDR1 and CDR2: SQVTM, ANQGSEA. In DNA form, the CDR3 reads TGCAGCGTCCCGCAGGGGGCTGGTGAAGCTTTCTTT. Its translation: CSVPQGAGEAFF.

This clonotype was seen ten or more times. V and J are TRBV4-3 and TRBJ2-3; D is unclear. The CDR3 has 15 amino acids. The V end lost 0 bases, the J end lost 2 bases, and 9 bases lay between the germline ends. Germline values: CDR1 LGHNA, CDR2 YSLEER. The CDR3 here is CASSQEGTHTDTQYF. CDR3 DNA: TGCGCCAGCAGCCAAGAGGGAACCCACACAGATACGCAGTATTTT.

This clonotype has more than one count but fewer than ten. V usage is TRBV6-1 and J usage is TRBJ2-3; 8 bases line up with TRBD2. This CDR3 is 17 amino acids long. Germline assignment: CDR1 MNHNS and CDR2 SASEGT. The V and J ends lost 5 bases and 2 bases, in that order; junction bases with no gene match: 12. CDR3 loop: CASSPRGGAAATDTQYF. The CDR3 DNA sequence: TGTGCCAGCAGTCCCCGGGGGGGAGCGGCCGCCACAGATACGCAGTATTTT.

This clonotype was recorded many times. This chain connects TRBV2 to TRBJ1-3; D is unclear. The CDR3 is made up of 16 amino acids. Germline lookup yields CDR1 SNHLY and CDR2 FYNNEI. V shed 2 bases and J shed 0 bases, with 11 bases lying between them. CDR3 loop: CASSESDVYSGNTIYF. CDR3 bases: TGTGCCAGCAGTGAATCCGACGTTTACTCTGGAAACACCATATATTTT.

Many counts were recorded for this clonotype. The V and J genes are TRBV11-2 and TRBJ1-1, with no clear D. V lost 7 bases and J lost 0, with 12 bases in between. There are 14 residues in the CDR3. The V gene's germline CDR1 is SGHAT and CDR2 FQNNGV. The DNA of the CDR3 is TGTGCCAGCACCCCTTTGGTCATGAACACTGAAGCTTTCTTT. It translates to CASTPLVMNTEAFF. Complete variable domain (other parts from reference TRBV11-2 and TRBJ1-1): EAGVAQSPRYKIIEKRQSVAFWCNPISGHATLYWYQQILGQGPKLLIQFQNNGVVDDSQLPKDRFSAERLKGVDSTLKIQPAKLEDSAVYLCASTPLVMNTEAFFGQGTRLTVV.

This clonotype came up many times. The chain is built from TRBV20-1 and TRBJ2-7; maybe TRBD1 (6 bases). The V and J ends lost 5 bases and 6 bases respectively, with 11 bases between them. Germline loops: CDR1 DFQATT, CDR2 SNEGSKA (reference sequence). This CDR3 is built from 11 residues. The CDR3 is CSAQQGREQYF. CDR3 coding DNA: TGCAGTGCTCAACAGGGTCGCGAGCAGTACTTC.

The rearrangement uses TRBV6-2 or TRBV6-3 and TRBJ1-3; D is uncertain. Germline CDR1 and CDR2: MNHEY and SVGEGT. The CDR3 has 12 residues. Trimming shortened V by 3 bases and J by 5 bases, and 5 bases separated the two germline ends. The CDR3, as DNA: TGTGCCAGCAGTTATGACAGAAACACCATATATTTT. The encoded protein is CASSYDRNTIYF.

This clonotype was observed many times. V and J are TRBV7-8 and TRBJ2-1; D gene ambiguous. The CDR3 length is 14 residues. Germline loops: CDR1 SGHVS, CDR2 FQNEAQ. V was shortened by 2 bases and J by 10 bases, with 15 bases between the two germline ends. CDR3 bases: TGTGCCAGCAGCTTACCCCCGTCTGGACGGGAGCAGTTCTTC. Encoded protein: CASSLPPSGREQFF. The full variable domain, rest sourced from reference TRBV7-8 and TRBJ2-1, is GAGVSQSPRYKVAKRGQDVALRCDPISGHVSLFWYQQALGQGPEFLTYFQNEAQLDKSGLPSDRFFAERPEGSVSTLKIQRTQQEDSAVYLCASSLPPSGREQFFGPGTRLTVL.

In its sample, this clonotype was seen a few times. The V and J genes are TRBV5-6 and TRBJ2-1; D not resolved. The V end lost 5 bases, the J end lost 5 bases, and 14 bases lay between the germline ends. The CDR3 has 14 amino acids. Germline V gene sequence: CDR1 SGHDT, CDR2 YYEEEE. In DNA form, the CDR3 reads TGTGCCAGCAGGAACCGGGTTTTTCACAATGAGCAGTTCTTC. Translation: CASRNRVFHNEQFF.

The rearrangement joins TRBV4-1 to TRBJ1-1, with a weak D call TRBD1 (6 bases). This CDR3 contains 16 residues. CDR1 is MGHRA, CDR2 YSYEKL, per germline. V lost 1 base to trimming and J lost 0 bases, with 12 bases between them. The CDR3 DNA follows: TGCGCCAGCAGCCAAGCTGGGACACCTATGAACACTGAAGCTTTCTTT. Its protein product is CASSQAGTPMNTEAFF.

This clonotype was picked up a small number of times. The gene calls are TRBV2 and TRBJ2-1; D not certain. This CDR3 is built from 12 residues. Germline loops: CDR1 SNHLY, CDR2 FYNNEI. V lost 6 bases and J lost 7, with 10 bases in between. CDR3 sequence reads: CASRLDVNEQFF. DNA for the CDR3: TGTGCCAGCAGATTGGACGTAAATGAGCAGTTCTTC.

CDR3 residues: CASRWTSTDTQYF. The CDR3 nucleotides read TGTGCCAGCAGGTGGACCAGCACAGATACGCAGTATTTT. V gene TRBV5-6 combines with J gene TRBJ2-3; D is uncertain. Germline V gene sequence: CDR1 SGHDT, CDR2 YYEEEE. The CDR3 runs to 13 residues. Trimming stripped 5 bases from V and 0 bases from J, with 7 bases between.

About this clonotype itself: A much larger clone sits a single nucleotide away, making a read error possible. The CDR3 loop is CASSATGIGEQYF. The CDR3 DNA reads TGTGCCAGCAGCGCGACAGGGATCGGCGAGCAGTACTTC. The chain employs TRBV7-6 and TRBJ2-7; 7 bases align to TRBD1. J gave up 6 bases and V 5 bases, and 7 bases lay outside the gene matches. This CDR3 has 13 amino acids. The germline V gene encodes CDR1 SGHVS and CDR2 FNYEAQ.